This T cell receptor (beta chain) stems from a study of T cell responses to AZD1222 COVID-19 vaccine. Whole-study results and caveats: Reportedly, close to half of spike-specific TCRs are directed against unmutated variant regions. Among vaccine-associated CD4 TCRs, coverage spanned spike, with dominance at 160-218 and 743-854. Among the donors, most were white British and more were female, and clonal diversity was possibly underestimated.

Assay used: immunoSEQ multiplex PCR; TCRdb lists only in-frame clones, some missing. The sample lists 100,000 or so clones, about nine tenths occurring once. Regarding this clone: The antigen is undetermined.

The ends were cut back, 6 bases at V and 0 bases at J, with 11 bases in the middle. CDR3 length: 14 amino acids. Germline V gives CDR1 SGHTA, CDR2 FQGNSA. The source was peripheral blood, collected on day 0 of AZD1222 vaccination. The clonotype originates from an adult in good health. This chain uses TRBV7-2 with TRBJ1-1; tentatively, D is TRBD1 (5 bases). The CDR3 sequence: CASRAGTVNTEAFF. DNA for the CDR3: TGTGCCAGCAGGGCCGGGACGGTGAACACTGAAGCTTTCTTT.